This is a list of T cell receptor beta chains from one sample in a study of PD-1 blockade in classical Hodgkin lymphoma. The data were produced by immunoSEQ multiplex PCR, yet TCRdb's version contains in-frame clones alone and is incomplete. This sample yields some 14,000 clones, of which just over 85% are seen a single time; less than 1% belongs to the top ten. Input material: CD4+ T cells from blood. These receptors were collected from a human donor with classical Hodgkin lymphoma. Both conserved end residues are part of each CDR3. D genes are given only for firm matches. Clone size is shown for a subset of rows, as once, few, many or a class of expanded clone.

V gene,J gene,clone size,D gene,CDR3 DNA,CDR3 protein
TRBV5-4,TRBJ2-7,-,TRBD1,TGTGCCAGCAGCTCTTGGCCAGGGGGCCCTAGCTCCTACGAGCAGTACTTC,CASSSWPGGPSSYEQYF
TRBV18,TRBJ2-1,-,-,TGTGCCAGCTCACCGACTACGGGTTCCTACAATGAGCAGTTCTTC,CASSPTTGSYNEQFF
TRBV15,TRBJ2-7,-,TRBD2,TGTGCCACCAGCTCTGAGCGGGGCTCCTACGAGCAGTACTTC,CATSSERGSYEQYF
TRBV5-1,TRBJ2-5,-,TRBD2,TGCGCCAGCAAGCTTGGGGGGGACGGATGGGAGACCCAGTACTTC,CASKLGGDGWETQYF
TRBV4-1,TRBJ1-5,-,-,TGCGCCAGCAGCCAAGATGGGCGTTCAAGCAATCAGCCCCAGCATTTT,CASSQDGRSSNQPQHF
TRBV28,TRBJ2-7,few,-,TGTGCCAGCAGTTCACAGGGTGGAGGATCCTACGAGCAGTACTTC,CASSSQGGGSYEQYF
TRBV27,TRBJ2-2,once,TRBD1,TGTGCCAGCAGTTTAGGACAGGGGCGGACCGGGGAGCTGTTTTTT,CASSLGQGRTGELFF
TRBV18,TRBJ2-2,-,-,TGTGCCAGCTCACCGCCTATCCTAACAGTCACCGGGGAGCTGTTTTTT,CASSPPILTVTGELFF
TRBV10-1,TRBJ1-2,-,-,TGCGCCAGCAGTGAGTCGATATTCGGGGAGCCGGACTATGGCTACACCTTC,CASSESIFGEPDYGYTF
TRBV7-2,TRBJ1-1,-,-,TGTGCCAGCAGCTTAGGTGGGAAACTGAACACTGAAGCTTTCTTT,CASSLGGKLNTEAFF
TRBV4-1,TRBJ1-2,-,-,TGCGCCAGCAGCCAAGGGCGAAACCTTGGCTACACCTTC,CASSQGRNLGYTF
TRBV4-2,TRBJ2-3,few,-,TGTGCCAGCAGCCAAGCCGGGGTTCACACCTCAGATACGCAGTATTTT,CASSQAGVHTSDTQYF
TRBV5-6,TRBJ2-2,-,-,TGTGCCAGCAGCTTGGGCCCTAATTTAGGGACCGGGGAGCTGTTTTTT,CASSLGPNLGTGELFF
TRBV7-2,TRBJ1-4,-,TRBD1,TGTGCCAGCAGCTTAGCGGGCAGGGGGGAAAAACTGTTTTTT,CASSLAGRGEKLFF
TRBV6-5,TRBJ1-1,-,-,TGTGCCAGCAGGGTTCGATCCAAGAACACTGAAGCTTTCTTT,CASRVRSKNTEAFF
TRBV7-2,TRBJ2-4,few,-,TGTGCCAGCAGCTTAGGGGGGCAGGGCCCAACCTCTGGAAACATTCAGTACTTC,CASSLGGQGPTSGNIQYF
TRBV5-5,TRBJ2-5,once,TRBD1,TGTGCCAGCAGCACCCCTTCCGGGACAGGGACAGGGGAGACCCAGTACTTC,CASSTPSGTGTGETQYF
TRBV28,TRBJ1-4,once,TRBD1,TGTGCCAGCAGTCCATACAGGGGGCTTATTGAAAAACTGTTTTTT,CASSPYRGLIEKLFF
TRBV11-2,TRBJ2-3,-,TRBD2,TGTGCCGGGGGGAGGGGCACAGATACGCAGTATTTT,CAGGRGTDTQYF
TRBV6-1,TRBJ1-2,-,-,TGTGCCAGCAGTGAAGGCTGGGGGCAGGCCTATGGCTACACCTTC,CASSEGWGQAYGYTF
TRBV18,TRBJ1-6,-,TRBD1,TGTGCCAGCTCACCCCAGGGTGCAGGGGGCGCGGTCAGTTCACCCCTCCACTTT,CASSPQGAGGAVSSPLHF
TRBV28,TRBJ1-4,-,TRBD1,TGTGCCAGCAGAACCGGGACAGGGAGAAAACTGTTTTTT,CASRTGTGRKLFF
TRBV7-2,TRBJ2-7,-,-,TGTGCCAGCAGCTCCGGCAGAGCCTACGAGCAGTACTTC,CASSSGRAYEQYF
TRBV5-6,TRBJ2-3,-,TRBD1,TGTGCCAGCAGCAAAGGGACAGGAAGCACAGATACGCAGTATTTT,CASSKGTGSTDTQYF
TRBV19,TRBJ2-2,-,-,TGTGCCAGTACTCGCGGATCGAACACCGGGGAGCTGTTTTTT,CASTRGSNTGELFF
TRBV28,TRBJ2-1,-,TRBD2,TGTGCCAGCAGTTTATTTACTAGCGGGAGATCTAATGAGCAGTTCTTC,CASSLFTSGRSNEQFF
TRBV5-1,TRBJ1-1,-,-,TGCGCCAGCAGCCGAGGGGACACTGAAGCTTTCTTT,CASSRGDTEAFF
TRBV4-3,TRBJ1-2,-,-,TGCGCCAGCAGCCTTACGCGACAGGTCGAATACCTCCTCTATGGCTACACCTTC,CASSLTRQVEYLLYGYTF
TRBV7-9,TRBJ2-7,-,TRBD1,TGTGCCAGCAGTCCGGGACAGGGGACCTACGAGCAGTACTTC,CASSPGQGTYEQYF
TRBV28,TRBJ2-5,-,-,TGTGCCAGCAGCCCCGTCTTAGAGACCCAGTACTTC,CASSPVLETQYF
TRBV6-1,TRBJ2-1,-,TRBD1,TGTGCCAGCAGTGGACGGGACAGGCTAAATAATGAGCAGTTCTTC,CASSGRDRLNNEQFF
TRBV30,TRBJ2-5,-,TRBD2,TGTGCCTGGAAGGTTCTGGGGGGAAGCGGGAGGGCCGGGGAGACCCAGTACTTC,CAWKVLGGSGRAGETQYF
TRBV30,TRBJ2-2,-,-,TGTGCCTGGAGCGTGGTTCAGGGGACCGGGGAGCTGTTTTTT,CAWSVVQGTGELFF
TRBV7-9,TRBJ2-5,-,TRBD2,TGTGCCAGCAGCTGGAGCGGGAACCAAGAGACCCAGTACTTC,CASSWSGNQETQYF
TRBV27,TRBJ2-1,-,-,TGTGCCACCAAGGGTGGGGGGGCGCTTAGGAATGAGCAGTTCTTC,CATKGGGALRNEQFF
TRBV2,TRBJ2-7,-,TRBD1,TGTGCCAGCACTGCGGGACAGGGGTCGGGAGAGCAGTACTTC,CASTAGQGSGEQYF
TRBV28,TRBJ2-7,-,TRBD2,TGTGCCAGCAGAAGCGCATCGGGGGGGAACTACGAGCAGTACTTC,CASRSASGGNYEQYF
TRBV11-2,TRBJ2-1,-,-,TGTGCCAGCAGCTTAGACCGGAATGAGCAGTTCTTC,CASSLDRNEQFF
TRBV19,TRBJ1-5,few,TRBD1,TGTGCCAGTAGTATGGCCAGGGGGAACAATCAGCCCCAGCATTTT,CASSMARGNNQPQHF
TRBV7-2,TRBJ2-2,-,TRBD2,TGTGCCAGCAGCGGACTAGCGGGAGGTACCGGGGAGCTGTTTTTT,CASSGLAGGTGELFF
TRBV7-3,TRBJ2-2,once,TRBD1,TGTGCCAGCAGTCACCGACAGGGGGCAGGGACCGGGGAGCTGTTTTTT,CASSHRQGAGTGELFF
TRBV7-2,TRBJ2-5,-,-,TGTGCCAGCAGCTTACACGGGACGGTCCAAGAGACCCAGTACTTC,CASSLHGTVQETQYF
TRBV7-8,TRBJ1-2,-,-,TGTGCCAGCAGCTCGAGACCCTCTGGGGACTATGGCTACACCTTC,CASSSRPSGDYGYTF
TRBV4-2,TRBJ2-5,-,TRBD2,TGTGCCAGCAGCCAAGAAGTGCGGGAGGGTGGAGGGACCCAGTACTTC,CASSQEVREGGGTQYF
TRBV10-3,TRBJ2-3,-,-,TGTGCCACTTCAGGGGGCACAGATACGCAGTATTTT,CATSGGTDTQYF
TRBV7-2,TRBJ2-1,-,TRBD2,TGTGCCAGCAGCTTAACCGGGGCGGGAGGCCGTTACAATGAGCAGTTCTTC,CASSLTGAGGRYNEQFF
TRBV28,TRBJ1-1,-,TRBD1,TGTGCCAGCAGACCGCCCCCCGGACAGGGGAACACTGAAGCTTTCTTT,CASRPPPGQGNTEAFF
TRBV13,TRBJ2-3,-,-,TGTGCCAGCAGCTTCGGAAATCCTAGCGGCACAGATACGCAGTATTTT,CASSFGNPSGTDTQYF